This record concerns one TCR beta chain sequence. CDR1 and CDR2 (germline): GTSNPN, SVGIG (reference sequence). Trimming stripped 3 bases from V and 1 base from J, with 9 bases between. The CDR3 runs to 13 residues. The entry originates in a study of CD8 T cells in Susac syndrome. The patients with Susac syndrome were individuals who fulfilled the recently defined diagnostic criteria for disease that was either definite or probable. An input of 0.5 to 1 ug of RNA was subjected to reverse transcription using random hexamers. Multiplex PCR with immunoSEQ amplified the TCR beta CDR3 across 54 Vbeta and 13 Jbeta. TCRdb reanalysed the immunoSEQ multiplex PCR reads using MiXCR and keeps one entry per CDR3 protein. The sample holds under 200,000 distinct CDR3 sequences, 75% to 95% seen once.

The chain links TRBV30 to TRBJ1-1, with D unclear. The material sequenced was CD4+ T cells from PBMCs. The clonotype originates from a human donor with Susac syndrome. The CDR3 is CAWSWQENTEAFF. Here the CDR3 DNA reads TGTGCCTGGAGCTGGCAGGAGAACACTGAAGCTTTCTTT. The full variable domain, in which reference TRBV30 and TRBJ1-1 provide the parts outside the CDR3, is SQTIHQWPATLVQPVGSPLSLECTVEGTSNPNLYWYRQAAGRGLQLLFYSVGIGQISSEVPQNLSASRPQDRQFILSSKKLLLSDSGFYLCAWSWQENTEAFFGQGTRLTVV.